One sample yielded the 6 T cell receptor beta chains listed below, sequenced in a study of blood T cell repertoires in COVID-19. The assay was immunoSEQ multiplex PCR, and TCRdb's table has in-frame clones only and misses some. This table has around 200,000 clones, approximately 84% appearing once. Sample: PBMCs or T cells enriched from blood (not recorded which). The source of these receptors is a woman under 40 who had recovered from COVID-19.

The chain carries TRBV15 and TRBJ2-1, with 8 nucleotides matching TRBD1. This CDR3 has 14 amino acids. V was clipped by 7 bases and J by 5 bases; unmatched bases: 7. CDR1 LNHNV and CDR2 YYDKDF come from the germline V gene (reference sequence). The CDR3 protein is CATTRDRSNNEQFF. The CDR3 DNA follows: TGTGCCACCACAAGGGACAGGAGTAACAATGAGCAGTTCTTC.

The chain is built from TRBV27 and TRBJ2-2, with TRBD1 matching over 10 bases. J lost 3 bases, V lost 5 bases, and 6 bases had no gene match. CDR3 length: 16 amino acids. Per germline, CDR1 MNHEY and CDR2 SMNVEV (reference sequence). CDR3 DNA: TGTGCCAGCAGTAGGGTTGGACAGGGGGACACCGGGGAGCTGTTTTTT. It yields the protein CASSRVGQGDTGELFF.

The chain uses TRBV5-1 and TRBJ2-2; D possibly corresponds to TRBD2 (6 bases). CDR3 size: 14 residues. CDR1 and CDR2 from the germline V gene are SGHRS and YFSETQ. Trimming left V 0 bases short and J 7 bases short, with 10 bases between. CDR3 DNA sequence: TGCGCCAGCAGCTTGGTGGCTAGCGACGGGGAGCTGTTTTTT. As protein: CASSLVASDGELFF.

DNA for the CDR3: TGCGCCAGCAGCCAGGGACAGGTCACAGATACGCAGTATTTT. It is translated as CASSQGQVTDTQYF. This sequence joins TRBV5-1 and TRBJ2-3; 8 bases match TRBD1. Unmatched junction bases numbered 3, after V lost 4 bases and J lost 2 bases. Per the germline V gene, CDR1 is SGHRS and CDR2 is YFSETQ. The CDR3 consists of 14 residues. Full variable domain (outside the CDR3, taken from reference TRBV5-1 and TRBJ2-3): KAGVTQTPRYLIKTRGQQVTLSCSPISGHRSVSWYQQTPGQGLQFLFEYFSETQRNKGNFPGRFSGRQFSNSRSEMNVSTLELGDSALYLCASSQGQVTDTQYFGPGTRLTVL.

The chain uses TRBV6-5 and TRBJ2-3, with 7 bases that match TRBD1. The CDR3 is 14 residues long. The junction had 8 bases not matched to a gene; V was cut back by 7 bases and J by 4 bases. Germline-derived CDR1 and CDR2 are MNHEY and SVGAGI. The CDR3 DNA is TGTGCCAGCAAGTTGACAGGGTGGTCAGATACGCAGTATTTT. This gives the protein CASKLTGWSDTQYF.

The chain uses TRBV5-1 and TRBJ2-7, with TRBD2 matching 10 bases. CDR1 is SGHRS, CDR2 YFSETQ, per germline. The CDR3 totals 15 residues. Trimming removed 0 bases from V and 7 bases from J; junction bases left unmatched: 7. The CDR3 loop reads CASSLVASGSREQYF. The CDR3 DNA sequence: TGCGCCAGCAGCTTGGTCGCTAGCGGGAGCAGAGAGCAGTACTTC.